This T cell receptor (beta chain) was sequenced in a study of low-dose radiotherapy and immunotherapy resistance in tumors. For the study at large: It was every two weeks, one day before radiation and immunotherapy, that intravenous cyclophosphamide 200 mg/m2 was given.

Time point reported: before trial treatment. Covering alpha and beta chains, TRAV- and TRBV-specific primers were used for the first-strand cDNA. With a V-primer adapter and a constant-region primer, TCRs were amplified for about 20 PCR cycles. From the reads, TCRdb called clonotypes with MiXCR, one entry per CDR3 protein. The table shows tens of thousands of distinct CDR3 sequences, with about 30% occurring only once. The CDR3 extends over 15 amino acids. Germline V CDR1 and CDR2: LNHDA, SQIVND (reference sequence). Between the trimmed V and J ends, which lost 4 bases and 7 bases, there was a span of 17 bases.

The V call is TRBV19, the J call TRBJ1-5; D is uncertain. This receptor was identified in a male donor with rectosigmoid adenocarcinoma. The sequencing used PBMCs, collected before treatment. As DNA, the CDR3 is TGTGCCAGTAGTACCGGACTGGGGAGTAGCCAGCCCCAGCATTTT. Protein product: CASSTGLGSSQPQHF.